The 22 T cell receptor beta chains given below trace back to one sample, sequenced in a study of blood T cells in healthy people across ages. Together with a sample-barcoded 5' primer, a J-beta primer mix was included in a second PCR lasting about 6 to 12 cycles. TCRdb analysed the 5' RACE reads with MiXCR anew, one entry per CDR3 protein. The data show roughly 900,000 distinct CDR3 sequences, under 50% seen once. Sequenced: blood. Source of these receptors: a man aged 30 to 45 in good health.

This chain links TRBV11-2 with TRBJ2-1, with 8 positions matching TRBD1. The CDR3 covers 15 residues. J gave up 2 bases and V 5 bases, and 5 bases lay outside the gene matches. CDR1 and CDR2 (germline): SGHAT, FQNNGV. The CDR3 coding sequence is TGTGCCAGCAGCCCGGACAGGGCAACCTACAATGAGCAGTTCTTC. Translation gives CASSPDRATYNEQFF. Full variable domain (outside the CDR3, taken from reference TRBV11-2 and TRBJ2-1): EAGVAQSPRYKIIEKRQSVAFWCNPISGHATLYWYQQILGQGPKLLIQFQNNGVVDDSQLPKDRFSAERLKGVDSTLKIQPAKLEDSAVYLCASSPDRATYNEQFFGPGTRLTVL.

A few counts support this clonotype. The J gene is TRBJ2-7, the V gene TRBV3-1, with a possible D match to TRBD1 (5 bases). The CDR3 is made up of 15 amino acids. Germline lookup yields CDR1 LGHDT and CDR2 YNNKEL (reference sequence). Trimming took 0 bases from V and 3 from J, leaving 12 bases between them. CDR3 loop: CASSQEGQANYEQYF. DNA for the CDR3: TGTGCCAGCAGCCAAGAGGGGCAGGCGAACTACGAGCAGTACTTC.

The rearrangement joins TRBV25-1 to TRBJ1-4, with TRBD1 matching 11 bases. Germline V gene data show CDR1 as MGHDK and CDR2 as SYGVNS. V dropped 4 bases and J dropped 0; count of bases not matched to a gene: 13. The CDR3 covers 20 residues. CDR3 DNA: TGTGCCAGCAGTGCCGCCGGGACAGGGGGTCTAATTTCAACTAATGAAAAACTGTTTTTT. The encoded protein is CASSAAGTGGLISTNEKLFF.

The chain carries TRBV20-1 and TRBJ2-7, with D maybe TRBD2 (5 bases). The CDR3 spans 12 residues. Germline-derived CDR1 and CDR2 are DFQATT and SNEGSKA (reference sequence). Trimming removed 6 bases at V and 6 bases at J, with 15 bases between. CDR3 nucleotide sequence: TGCAGTGCAAAGAGGGCTAGTTTCGAGCAGTACTTC. Its translation: CSAKRASFEQYF.

There are a few counts of this clonotype. The genes are TRBV4-2 and TRBJ1-2; no definite D call. V was shortened by 1 base and J by 10 bases, with 16 bases between the two germline ends. CDR1 is LGHNA, CDR2 YNFKEQ, per germline. CDR3 length: 14 amino acids. CDR3 sequence (DNA): TGTGCCAGCAGCCAAGCCTTAATGAGTCAGGCCTACACCTTC. Translating gives CASSQALMSQAYTF.

The chain combines TRBV7-2 with TRBJ2-5, with D perhaps given as TRBD1 or TRBD2 (7 bases each). The germline CDR1 and CDR2 sequences are SGHTA and FQGNSA. This CDR3 is 15 amino acids long. Trimming took 5 bases from V and 11 from J, leaving 24 bases between them. The CDR3 nucleotides read TGTGCCAGCAGCCTACACCAGGGGGGGTATAACAAGCAGTACTTC. It translates to CASSLHQGGYNKQYF.

As for this clonotype: One end of the junction does not line up with germline, which may come from a read error. The chain links TRBV4-1 to TRBJ2-7, with 8 bases fitting TRBD1. Germline values: CDR1 MGHRA, CDR2 YSYEKL. The CDR3 spans 15 residues. The CDR3 is CAGSPGQGPAYEQYF. The CDR3 DNA sequence: TGCGCCGGCAGCCCAGGACAGGGCCCTGCCTACGAGCAGTACTTC.

In its sample, this clonotype was seen a few times. The genes are TRBV24-1 and TRBJ2-1; TRBD1 matches 7 bases. The CDR3 consists of 15 residues. CDR1 is KGHDR and CDR2 is SFDVKD in the germline V gene. Unmatched junction bases numbered 3, after V lost 4 bases and J lost 1 base. CDR3 sequence: CATSEEQGSYNEQFF. The CDR3 nucleotides are TGTGCCACCAGTGAGGAACAGGGGTCCTACAATGAGCAGTTCTTC.

This chain links TRBV11-3 with TRBJ2-7, with TRBD2 matching over 8 bases. Judging by the DNA end, TRBJ2-5 fits better; the J call may be wrong. Germline V gives CDR1 SGHNT, CDR2 YENEEA. The CDR3 extends over 16 amino acids. The CDR3 reads CASSLYIAGFQETQYF. The DNA of the CDR3 is TGTGCCAGCAGCTTATATATAGCGGGGTTCCAAGAGACCCAGTACTTC.

The genes are TRBV30 and TRBJ1-2; possibly TRBD1 for D (5 bases). Germline V gene sequence: CDR1 GTSNPN, CDR2 SVGIG (reference sequence). The CDR3 has 12 residues. V was cut by 5 bases and J by 4 bases, with 11 bases left in between. CDR3 loop: CAWGDRGYGYTF. CDR3 sequence (DNA): TGTGCCTGGGGGGATAGGGGCTATGGCTACACCTTC.

The V call is TRBV6-2 or TRBV6-3, the J call TRBJ1-1; D gene ambiguous. Looked up from germline, CDR1 is MNHEY and CDR2 is SVGEGT. V was clipped by 8 bases and J by 1 base, with 11 bases between them. This CDR3 is 13 amino acids long. As DNA, the CDR3 is TGTGCCAGCGGGAATACATGGAACACTGAAGCTTTCTTT. Translation: CASGNTWNTEAFF.

About this clonotype: The junction departs from the called germline gene at one end, perhaps through a read error. The chain has TRBV29-1 and TRBJ2-3, with a possible D match to TRBD2 (6 bases). The CDR3 loop spans 16 amino acids. Per germline, CDR1 SQVTM and CDR2 ANQGSEA. The CDR3 here is CSVEDRLSGSTDAQYF. The CDR3, as DNA: TGCAGCGTTGAAGACCGGCTTAGCGGTAGCACAGATGCGCAGTATTTT.

This clonotype was found a few times. V is TRBV6-6 and J is TRBJ2-6; D is perhaps TRBD1 (5 bases). Germline V CDR1 and CDR2: MNHNY, SVGAGI (reference sequence). Trimming pared 2 bases from V and 1 base from J, leaving 6 bases between. The CDR3 covers 15 residues. The CDR3 loop reads CASSYDSSGANVLTF. DNA for the CDR3: TGTGCCAGCAGTTACGACAGTTCTGGGGCCAACGTCCTGACTTTC.

This chain joins TRBV11-2 and TRBJ2-2, with 7 bases that match TRBD1. CDR1 is SGHAT and CDR2 is FQNNGV in the germline V gene. This CDR3 spans 16 amino acids. The V gene end was trimmed by 5 bases and the J gene end by 4 bases; junction bases not matched to a gene: 10. CDR3 DNA sequence: TGTGCCAGCAGCCTCCAACAGGGGATGGGCACCGGGGAGCTGTTTTTT. Translated, it gives CASSLQQGMGTGELFF.

This clonotype turned up a few times. The chain recombines TRBV20-1 with TRBJ1-2, with TRBD1 matching over 7 bases. The trim removed 3 bases at V and 2 bases at J, leaving 3 bases unmatched. Germline V gene data show CDR1 as DFQATT and CDR2 as SNEGSKA (reference sequence). There are 13 residues in the CDR3. The CDR3 protein is CSASGQANYGYTF. In DNA form, the CDR3 reads TGCAGTGCTAGCGGACAGGCCAACTATGGCTACACCTTC.

This clonotype has a handful of counts. The chain uses TRBV2 and TRBJ1-6, with 8 bases identical to TRBD1. This CDR3 comprises 15 residues. Germline lookup yields CDR1 SNHLY and CDR2 FYNNEI. Losses at the gene ends were 3 bases for V and 9 bases for J; bases not matched to a gene: 7. The CDR3 spells CASSELGQAISPLHF. In nucleotides, the CDR3 is TGTGCCAGCAGTGAGTTGGGACAGGCGATTTCACCCCTCCACTTT.

This chain links TRBV4-2 with TRBJ2-4; D not resolved. The CDR3 extends over 14 amino acids. Germline CDR1 reads LGHNA; CDR2 reads YNFKEQ. Trimming removed 4 bases from V and 2 bases from J, with 9 bases in between. The CDR3 DNA is TGTGCCAGCAGCCTGAGTAGGACCAAAAACATTCAGTACTTC. Encoded protein: CASSLSRTKNIQYF.

The chain has TRBV4-2 and TRBJ1-1; D uncertain. The V gene's germline CDR1 is LGHNA and CDR2 YNFKEQ. Trimming cost V 1 base and J 1 base, with 10 bases left between them. CDR3 length equals 15 residues. The CDR3 nucleotides are TGTGCCAGCAGCCAAGGCCGAACAGAGAACACTGAAGCTTTCTTT. Encoded protein: CASSQGRTENTEAFF.

The chain joins TRBV11-3 to TRBJ1-2; D is undetermined. The CDR3 covers 14 residues. Trimming took off 1 base at V and 6 bases at J, with 12 bases between the two ends. Germline V lookup: CDR1 SGHNT, CDR2 YENEEA. This chain's CDR3 is CASSLGRQIDGYTF. The DNA for the CDR3 is TGTGCCAGCAGCTTAGGAAGGCAGATAGATGGCTACACCTTC. The variable domain in full, completed from reference TRBV11-3 and TRBJ1-2, reads EAGVVQSPRYKIIEKKQPVAFWCNPISGHNTLYWYLQNLGQGPELLIRYENEEAVDDSQLPKDRFSAERLKGVDSTLKIQPAELGDSAVYLCASSLGRQIDGYTFGSGTRLTVV.

The chain uses TRBV24-1 and TRBJ2-3; 8 bases agree with TRBD1. The junction had 6 bases not matched to a gene; V was cut back by 4 bases and J by 1 base. Germline CDR1 and CDR2: KGHDR and SFDVKD. The CDR3 has 16 amino acids. The CDR3: CATSDRGGQGTDTQYF. The CDR3 DNA reads as TGTGCCACCAGTGACCGAGGGGGACAGGGCACAGATACGCAGTATTTT.

The chain has TRBV7-2 and TRBJ2-1, with D unresolved. Trimming removed 5 bases at V and 1 base at J, with 6 bases between. Per the germline V gene, CDR1 is SGHTA and CDR2 is FQGNSA. This CDR3 comprises 13 residues. CDR3 in amino acids: CASSKSSYNEQFF. In DNA, the CDR3 is TGTGCCAGCAGCAAGTCTTCCTACAATGAGCAGTTCTTC. The variable domain in full, with the rest retrieved from reference TRBV7-2 and TRBJ2-1, is GAGVSQSPSNKVTEKGKDVELRCDPISGHTALYWYRQSLGQGLEFLIYFQGNSAPDKSGLPSDRFSAERTGGSVSTLTIQRTQQEDSAVYLCASSKSSYNEQFFGPGTRLTVL.

This chain uses TRBV4-2 with TRBJ1-5, with a possible D match to TRBD1 (5 bases). Trimming cost V 0 bases and J 3 bases, with 9 bases left between them. Germline V gene sequence: CDR1 LGHNA, CDR2 YNFKEQ. The CDR3 contains 15 residues. The CDR3 DNA is TGTGCCAGCAGCCAAGACGACAGTTACAATCAGCCCCAGCATTTT. It codes for CASSQDDSYNQPQHF.